Listed below are T cell receptor gamma chains from one sample, sequenced in a study of human gamma delta and Vdelta1 T cells. TCRdb fed the PCR reads into CATT to redo clone calling. This table holds several thousand gamma-chain clones, around 50% found once. Their recognized antigens are unknown. Sequenced: Vdelta1 gamma-delta T cells from blood grown in culture (DOT cells). These receptors were collected from a human donor in good health. Each CDR3 is given with its conserved first and last residue. Size is stated for part of the rows, as once, few or many counts, or as a class when the clone is expanded.

>TRGJ1/TRGJ2|medium-sized|TRGV8
CATWGHYKKLF
TGTGCCACCTGGGGTCATTATAAGAAACTCTTT
>TRGJP2|few|TRGV5
CATWDSISDWIKTF
TGTGCCACCTGGGACAGCATTAGTGATTGGATCAAGACGTTT
>TRGJP2|few|TRGV8
CATWEYSSDWIKTF
TGTGCCACCTGGGAGTATAGTAGTGATTGGATCAAGACGTTT
>TRGJP2|.|TRGV8
CATWANSSDWIKTF
TGTGCCACCTGGGCCAATAGTAGTGATTGGATCAAGACGTTT
>TRGJ1/TRGJ2|few|TRGV5
CATWDRLNYKKLF
TGTGCCACCTGGGACAGGCTAAATTATAAGAAACTCTTT
>TRGJ1/TRGJ2|.|TRGV4
CATWGGESQYKKLF
TGTGCCACCTGGGGTGGGGAAAGTCAGTATAAGAAACTCTTT
>TRGJP2|few|TRGV5
CATWDRRSDWIKTF
TGTGCCACCTGGGACAGGCGGAGTGATTGGATCAAGACGTTT
>TRGJ1/TRGJ2|.|TRGV9
CALWGYYKKLF
TGTGCCTTGTGGGGGTATTATAAGAAACTCTTT
>TRGJ1/TRGJ2|.|TRGV2
CATWDANYYKKLF
TGTGCCACCTGGGACGCGAATTATTATAAGAAACTCTTT
>TRGJP2|few|TRGV4
CATWAGGLDWIKTF
TGTGCCACCTGGGCTGGGGGACTTGATTGGATCAAGACGTTT
>TRGJ1/TRGJ2|.|TRGV5
CATWDRIGYGQDYYKKLF
TGTGCCACCTGGGACCGAATCGGATATGGACAAGATTATTATAAGAAACTCTTT
>TRGJ1/TRGJ2|.|TRGV3
CATWVPYYKKLF
TGTGCCACCTGGGTCCCTTATTATAAGAAACTCTTT
>TRGJ1/TRGJ2|.|TRGV9
CALWEVKAKKLF
TGTGCCTTGTGGGAGGTGAAGGCCAAGAAACTCTTT
>TRGJ1/TRGJ2|few|TRGV3
CATWDGANYYKKLF
TGTGCCACCTGGGACGGGGCAAATTATTATAAGAAACTCTTT
>TRGJ1/TRGJ2|.|TRGV8
CATWDSLGYKKLF
TGTGCCACCTGGGATAGTTTGGGATATAAGAAACTCTTT
>TRGJP|few|TRGV9
CALWEVPGKKIKVF
TGTGCCTTGTGGGAGGTGCCGGGCAAAAAAATCAAGGTATTT
>TRGJ1/TRGJ2|.|TRGV9
CALWEVPYKKLF
TGTGCCTTGTGGGAGGTCCCTTATAAGAAACTCTTT
>TRGJP1|.|TRGV3
CATWDRIESTGWFKIF
TGTGCCACCTGGGACAGGATTGAGTCCACTGGTTGGTTCAAGATATTT
>TRGJ1/TRGJ2|.|TRGV2
CATPPPYYKKLF
TGTGCCACCCCACCCCCTTATTATAAGAAACTCTTT
>TRGJ1/TRGJ2|few|TRGV3
CATWALNYYKKLF
TGTGCCACCTGGGCCCTTAATTATTATAAGAAACTCTTT
>TRGJP2|.|TRGV5
CATWDRPIPPRDWIKTF
TGTGCCACCTGGGACAGGCCGATTCCGCCTCGCGATTGGATCAAGACGTTT
>TRGJ1/TRGJ2|.|TRGV2
CATWDRHCYKKLF
TGTGCCACCTGGGACAGGCATTGTTATAAGAAACTCTTT
>TRGJP2|.|TRGV2
CATWDGRPSDWIKTF
TGTGCCACCTGGGACGGCCGCCCAAGTGATTGGATCAAGACGTTT
>TRGJ1/TRGJ2|few|TRGV4
CATWDGPDYKKLF
TGTGCCACCTGGGATGGACCCGATTATAAGAAACTCTTT
>TRGJP2|.|TRGV9
CALWEVFGSSDWIKTF
TGTGCCTTGTGGGAGGTGTTCGGAAGTAGTGATTGGATCAAGACGTTT
>TRGJ1/TRGJ2|.|TRGV10
CAAWDYIYYKKLF
TGTGCTGCGTGGGATTATATTTATTATAAGAAACTCTTT
>TRGJ1/TRGJ2|.|TRGV2
CATWDVGEKLF
TGTGCCACCTGGGACGTGGGGGAGAAACTCTTT
>TRGJ1/TRGJ2|few|TRGV10
CAAWEAPGLF
TGTGCTGCGTGGGAAGCGCCGGGGCTCTTT
>TRGJ1/TRGJ2|few|TRGV9
CALFGGYYKKLF
TGTGCCTTGTTTGGGGGTTATTATAAGAAACTCTTT
>TRGJ1/TRGJ2|few|TRGV4
CATWDDWLFYYKKLF
TGTGCCACCTGGGATGACTGGCTATTTTATTATAAGAAACTCTTT
>TRGJ1/TRGJ2|.|TRGV2
CATWDGLGYKKLF
TGTGCCACCTGGGACGGCCTGGGTTATAAGAAACTCTTT
>TRGJ1/TRGJ2|few|TRGV4
CATWDDKGKLF
TGTGCCACCTGGGATGACAAAGGGAAACTCTTT
>TRGJ1/TRGJ2|.|TRGV9
CALWEPTGWYYKKLF
TGTGCCTTGTGGGAGCCAACGGGGTGGTATTATAAGAAACTCTTT
>TRGJ1/TRGJ2|few|TRGV4
CATWDEPSGYYKKLF
TGTGCCACCTGGGATGAGCCTTCCGGTTATTATAAGAAACTCTTT
>TRGJ1/TRGJ2|.|TRGV10
CAAWDAGYKKLF
TGTGCTGCGTGGGATGCGGGTTATAAGAAACTCTTT
>TRGJ1/TRGJ2|.|TRGV10
CAAWDKYKKLF
TGTGCTGCGTGGGATAAATATAAGAAACTCTTT
>TRGJ1/TRGJ2|.|TRGV8
CATWDKADYKKLF
TGTGCCACCTGGGATAAGGCGGATTATAAGAAACTCTTT
>TRGJ1/TRGJ2|.|TRGV4
CATWGKSKKLF
TGTGCCACCTGGGGAAAATCTAAGAAACTCTTT
>TRGJP2|.|TRGV4
CATWDGLNSSDWIKTF
TGTGCCACCTGGGATGGACTTAATAGTAGTGATTGGATCAAGACGTTT
>TRGJ1/TRGJ2|.|TRGV10
CAAWDGYYKKLF
TGTGCTGCGTGGGATGGGTATTATAAGAAACTCTTT
>TRGJP2|.|TRGV3
CATWDRPGCSDWIKTF
TGTGCCACCTGGGACAGGCCGGGATGTAGTGATTGGATCAAGACGTTT
>TRGJP2|.|TRGV2
CATWDGRWDSSDWIKTF
TGTGCCACCTGGGACGGGCGGTGGGATAGTAGTGATTGGATCAAGACGTTT
>TRGJP1|.|TRGV8
CTTPPFHTGWFKIF
TGTACCACCCCTCCATTTCACACTGGTTGGTTCAAGATATTT
>TRGJ1/TRGJ2|.|TRGV8
CATWDNGIYKNLF
TGTGCCACCTGGGATAATGGAATTTATAAGAATCTCTTT